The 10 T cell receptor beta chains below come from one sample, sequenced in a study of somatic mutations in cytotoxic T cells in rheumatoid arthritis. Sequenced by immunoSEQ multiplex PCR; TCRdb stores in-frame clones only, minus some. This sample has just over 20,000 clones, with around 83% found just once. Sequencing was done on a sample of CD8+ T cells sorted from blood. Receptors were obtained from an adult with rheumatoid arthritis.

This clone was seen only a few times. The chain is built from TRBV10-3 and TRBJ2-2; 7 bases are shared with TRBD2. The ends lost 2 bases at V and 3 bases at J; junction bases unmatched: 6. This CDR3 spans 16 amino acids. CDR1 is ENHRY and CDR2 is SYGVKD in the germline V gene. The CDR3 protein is CAISETPAGHTGELFF. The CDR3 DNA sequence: TGTGCCATCAGTGAGACCCCAGCGGGGCACACCGGGGAGCTGTTTTTT.

CDR3 region: CASSQGKRRDSEVYTF. DNA of the CDR3: TGTGCCAGCTCACAAGGAAAGAGAAGGGACAGCGAAGTCTACACCTTC. The rearrangement links TRBV18 to TRBJ1-2; TRBD1 aligns across 7 bases. V lost 4 bases to trimming and J lost 10 bases; unmatched junction nucleotides: 18. This CDR3 region has 16 residues. Germline lookup yields CDR1 KGHSH and CDR2 LQKENI.

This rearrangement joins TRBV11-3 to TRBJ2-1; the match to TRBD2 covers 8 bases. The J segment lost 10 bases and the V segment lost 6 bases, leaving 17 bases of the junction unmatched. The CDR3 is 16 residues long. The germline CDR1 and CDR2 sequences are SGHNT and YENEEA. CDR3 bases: TGTGCCAGCAGACATCCCGGGACTAGTAGCCCAGGCGAGCAGTTCTTC. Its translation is CASRHPGTSSPGEQFF.

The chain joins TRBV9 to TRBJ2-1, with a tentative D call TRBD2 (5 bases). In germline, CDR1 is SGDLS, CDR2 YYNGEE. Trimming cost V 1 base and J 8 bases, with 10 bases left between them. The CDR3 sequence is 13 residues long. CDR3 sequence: CASSVSLADEQFF. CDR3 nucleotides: TGTGCCAGCAGCGTAAGCCTAGCAGATGAGCAGTTCTTC.

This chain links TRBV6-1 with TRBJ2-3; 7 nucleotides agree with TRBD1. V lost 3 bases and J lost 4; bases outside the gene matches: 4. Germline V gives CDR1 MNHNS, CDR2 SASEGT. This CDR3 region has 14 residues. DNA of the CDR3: TGTGCCAGCAGTGACGGGACAGAACCAGATACGCAGTATTTT. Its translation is CASSDGTEPDTQYF.

CDR3 sequence: CASSATRKDTEAFF. CDR3 DNA: TGTGCCAGCAGTGCAACAAGGAAGGACACTGAAGCTTTCTTT. The genes are TRBV25-1 and TRBJ1-1; D call uncertain. The CDR3 is 14 amino acids. The ends were cut back, 4 bases at V and 3 bases at J, with 12 bases in the middle. Germline lookup yields CDR1 MGHDK and CDR2 SYGVNS.

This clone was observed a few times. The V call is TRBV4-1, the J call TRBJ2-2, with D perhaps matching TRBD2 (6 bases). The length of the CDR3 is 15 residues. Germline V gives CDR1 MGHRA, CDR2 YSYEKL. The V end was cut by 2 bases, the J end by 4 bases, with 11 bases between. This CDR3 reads CASSQTGSFTGELFF. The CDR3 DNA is TGCGCCAGCAGCCAAACCGGGAGTTTCACCGGGGAGCTGTTTTTT.

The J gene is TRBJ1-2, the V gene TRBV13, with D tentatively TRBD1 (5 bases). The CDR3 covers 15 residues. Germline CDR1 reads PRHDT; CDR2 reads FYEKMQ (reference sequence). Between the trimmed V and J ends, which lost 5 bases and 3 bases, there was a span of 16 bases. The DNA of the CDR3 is TGTGCCAGCAGCCCCGGCAGGGCCGTAGACTATGGCTACACCTTC. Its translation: CASSPGRAVDYGYTF.

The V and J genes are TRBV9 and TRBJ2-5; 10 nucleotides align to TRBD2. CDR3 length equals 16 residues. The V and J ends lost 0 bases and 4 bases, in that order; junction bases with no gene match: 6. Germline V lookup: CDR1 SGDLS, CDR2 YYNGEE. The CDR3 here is CASSVEPSGSRETQYF. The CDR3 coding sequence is TGTGCCAGCAGCGTAGAACCTAGCGGGAGTAGAGAGACCCAGTACTTC.

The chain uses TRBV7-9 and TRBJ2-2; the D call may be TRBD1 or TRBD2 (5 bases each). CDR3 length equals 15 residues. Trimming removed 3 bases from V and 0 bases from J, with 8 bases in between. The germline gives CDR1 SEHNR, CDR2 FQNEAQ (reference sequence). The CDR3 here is CASSLGRTNTGELFF. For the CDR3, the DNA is TGTGCCAGCAGCTTGGGACGGACGAACACCGGGGAGCTGTTTTTT.